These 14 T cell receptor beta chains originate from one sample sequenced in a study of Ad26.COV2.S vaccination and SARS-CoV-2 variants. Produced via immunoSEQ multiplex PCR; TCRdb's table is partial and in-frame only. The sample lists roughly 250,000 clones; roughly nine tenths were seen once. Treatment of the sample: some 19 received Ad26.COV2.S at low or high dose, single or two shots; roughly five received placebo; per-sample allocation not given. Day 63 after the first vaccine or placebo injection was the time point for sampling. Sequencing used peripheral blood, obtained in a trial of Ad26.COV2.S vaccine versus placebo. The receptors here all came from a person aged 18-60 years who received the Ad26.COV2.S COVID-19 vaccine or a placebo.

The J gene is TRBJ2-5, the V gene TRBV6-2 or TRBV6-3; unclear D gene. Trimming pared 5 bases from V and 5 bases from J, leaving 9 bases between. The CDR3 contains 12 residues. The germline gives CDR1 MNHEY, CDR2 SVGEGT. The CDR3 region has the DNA TGTGCCAGCAGTATGATACCGGAGACCCAGTACTTC. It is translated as CASSMIPETQYF.

CDR3 sequence reads: CASSTGLLETQYF. CDR3 nucleotides: TGTGCCAGCAGCACCGGACTCTTAGAGACCCAGTACTTC. The chain recombines TRBV5-6 with TRBJ2-5; D is possibly TRBD2 (5 bases). Deletions cut 4 bases from V and 4 bases from J, with 11 bases between. This CDR3 is 13 amino acids long. The V gene's germline CDR1 is SGHDT and CDR2 YYEEEE.

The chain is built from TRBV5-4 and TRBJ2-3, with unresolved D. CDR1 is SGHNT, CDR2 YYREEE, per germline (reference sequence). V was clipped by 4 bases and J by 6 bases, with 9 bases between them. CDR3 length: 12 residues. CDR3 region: CASSPTEDTQYF. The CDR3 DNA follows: TGTGCCAGCAGCCCGACCGAGGATACGCAGTATTTT.

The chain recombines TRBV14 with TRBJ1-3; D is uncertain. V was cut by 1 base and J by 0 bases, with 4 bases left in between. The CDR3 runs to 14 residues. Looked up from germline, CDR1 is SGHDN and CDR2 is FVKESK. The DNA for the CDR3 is TGTGCCAGCAGCCAAGCCAGCTCTGGAAACACCATATATTTT. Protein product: CASSQASSGNTIYF. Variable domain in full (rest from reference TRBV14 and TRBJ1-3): EAGVTQFPSHSVIEKGQTVTLRCDPISGHDNLYWYRRVMGKEIKFLLHFVKESKQDESGMPNNRFLAERTGGTYSTLKVQPAELEDSGVYFCASSQASSGNTIYFGEGSWLTVV.

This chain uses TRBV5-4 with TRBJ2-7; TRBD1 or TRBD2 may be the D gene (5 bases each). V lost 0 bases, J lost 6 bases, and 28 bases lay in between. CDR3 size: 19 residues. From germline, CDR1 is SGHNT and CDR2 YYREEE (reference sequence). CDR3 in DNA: TGTGCCAGCAGCTTGGAATTGGCTGCCGTCCCTTCGGGACGTGGCGAGCAGTACTTC. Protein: CASSLELAAVPSGRGEQYF.

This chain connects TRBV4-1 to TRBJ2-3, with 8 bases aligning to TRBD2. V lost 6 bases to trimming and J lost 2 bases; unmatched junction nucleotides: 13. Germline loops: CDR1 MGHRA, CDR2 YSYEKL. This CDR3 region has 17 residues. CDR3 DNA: TGCGCCAGCAGTCGACCGAGCGGGGGACCTCTCACAGATACGCAGTATTTT. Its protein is CASSRPSGGPLTDTQYF.

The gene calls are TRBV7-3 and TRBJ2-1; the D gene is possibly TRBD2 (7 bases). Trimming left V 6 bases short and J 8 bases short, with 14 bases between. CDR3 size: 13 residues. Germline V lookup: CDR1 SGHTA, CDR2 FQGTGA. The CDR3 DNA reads TGTGCCAGCAGTCTCACAGGGAGGGATGAGCAGTTCTTC. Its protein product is CASSLTGRDEQFF.

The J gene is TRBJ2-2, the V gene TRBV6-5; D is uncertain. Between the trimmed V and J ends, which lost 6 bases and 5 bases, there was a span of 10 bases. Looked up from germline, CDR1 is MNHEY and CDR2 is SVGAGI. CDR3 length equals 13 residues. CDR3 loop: CASRLGFTGELFF. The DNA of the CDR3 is TGTGCCAGCAGGCTCGGGTTTACCGGGGAGCTGTTTTTT.

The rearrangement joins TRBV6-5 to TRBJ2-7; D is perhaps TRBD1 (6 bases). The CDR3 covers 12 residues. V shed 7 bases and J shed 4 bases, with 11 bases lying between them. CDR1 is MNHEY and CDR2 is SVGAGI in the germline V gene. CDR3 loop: CASNFGQYEQYF. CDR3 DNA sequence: TGTGCCAGCAATTTCGGACAGTACGAGCAGTACTTC.

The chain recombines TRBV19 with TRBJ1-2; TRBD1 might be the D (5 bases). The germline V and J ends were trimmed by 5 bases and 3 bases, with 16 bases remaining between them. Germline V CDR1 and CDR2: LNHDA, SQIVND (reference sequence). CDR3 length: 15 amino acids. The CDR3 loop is CASSPSGKGDYGYTF. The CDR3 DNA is TGTGCCAGTAGTCCTTCAGGGAAAGGGGACTATGGCTACACCTTC. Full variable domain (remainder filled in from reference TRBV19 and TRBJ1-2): DGGITQSPKYLFRKEGQNVTLSCEQNLNHDAMYWYRQDPGQGLRLIYYSQIVNDFQKGDIAEGYSVSREKKESFPLTVTSAQKNPTAFYLCASSPSGKGDYGYTFGSGTRLTVV.

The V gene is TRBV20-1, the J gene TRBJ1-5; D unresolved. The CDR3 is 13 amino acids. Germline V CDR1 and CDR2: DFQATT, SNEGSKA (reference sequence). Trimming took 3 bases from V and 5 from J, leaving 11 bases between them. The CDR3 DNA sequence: TGCAGTGCTAGTCCGGGGAGGGATCAGCCCCAGCATTTT. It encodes CSASPGRDQPQHF.

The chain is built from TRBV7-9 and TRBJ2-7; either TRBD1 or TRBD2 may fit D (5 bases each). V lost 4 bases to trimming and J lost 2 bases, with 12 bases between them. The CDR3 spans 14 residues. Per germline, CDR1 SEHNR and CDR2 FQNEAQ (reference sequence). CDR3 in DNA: TGTGCCAGCAGCTCCCCGGGGACCCCCTACGAGCAGTACGTC. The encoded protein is CASSSPGTPYEQYV.

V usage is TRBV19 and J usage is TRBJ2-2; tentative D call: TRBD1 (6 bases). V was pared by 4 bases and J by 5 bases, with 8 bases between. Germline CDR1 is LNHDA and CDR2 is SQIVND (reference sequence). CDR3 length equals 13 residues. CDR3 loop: CASSTQGTGELFF. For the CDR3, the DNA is TGTGCCAGTAGTACACAGGGAACCGGGGAGCTGTTTTTT.

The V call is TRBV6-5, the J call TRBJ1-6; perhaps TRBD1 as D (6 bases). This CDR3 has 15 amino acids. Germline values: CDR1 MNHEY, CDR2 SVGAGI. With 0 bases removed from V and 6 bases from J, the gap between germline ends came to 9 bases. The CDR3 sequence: CASSYSKQGNSPLHF. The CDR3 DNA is TGTGCCAGCAGTTACTCGAAACAGGGTAATTCACCCCTCCACTTT.